A selection of T cell receptor beta chains follows, all from one sample in a study of patients and donors after allogeneic stem cell transplantation. TCRdb called the RT-PCR reads again in MiXCR, with one record for every CDR3 protein. The sample lists about a million distinct CDR3 sequences; roughly 18% were seen once. Material: blood, either unsorted or a sorted T cell fraction (not recorded which). The receptor set was obtained from a human donor who was either an allogeneic HSCT recipient or a stem cell or donor lymphocyte infusion donor (not recorded which). It is not recorded whose cells these are; they may come from a transplant donor. Both conserved end residues are part of each CDR3. A D gene is named only where the DNA matches it firmly. The size of a clone is reported for some rows only, either as once, few or many, or as a class for expanded clones.

j_call,d_call,cdr3_length,v_call,clone_size,cdr3_nt,cdr3_aa
TRBJ2-1,TRBD2,17,TRBV12-3/TRBV12-4,many,TGTGCCAGCAGTCGGAGACTAGCGGGAGTCAGCTACAATGAGCAGTTCTTC,CASSRRLAGVSYNEQFF
TRBJ1-2,TRBD1,16,TRBV5-1,-,TGCGCCAGCAGCTCGGAACAGACAGGGGGCGATCATGGCTACACCTTC,CASSSEQTGGDHGYTF
TRBJ2-7,TRBD1,14,TRBV6-1,few,TGTGCCAGCAGTCACAGGACAGGCCGCTACGAGCAGTACTTC,CASSHRTGRYEQYF
TRBJ1-1,TRBD1,15,TRBV7-9,-,TGTGCCAGCAGCTGGGACAGGATCATGAACACTGAAGCTTTCTTT,CASSWDRIMNTEAFF
TRBJ1-1,-,13,TRBV4-3,few,TGCGCCAGCAGCGATGGGGCGAGGACTGAAGCTTTCTTT,CASSDGARTEAFF
TRBJ1-5,-,15,TRBV30,few,TGTGCCTGGTCTGGCCCCGGGACACGGAGTCAGCCCCAGCATTTT,CAWSGPGTRSQPQHF
TRBJ2-3,TRBD2,17,TRBV19,few,TGTGCCAGTAGTACCACTCTAGCGGGGGGGCCTCGGGATACGCAGTATTTT,CASSTTLAGGPRDTQYF
TRBJ2-4,TRBD1,16,TRBV6-5,few,TGTGCCAGCAGTTACCGCGCCGGGACAGGGGAAAGTCGTCAGTACTTC,CASSYRAGTGESRQYF
TRBJ2-3,-,11,TRBV30,-,TGTGCCTGGAGTCCAGAAGATACGCAGTATTTT,CAWSPEDTQYF
TRBJ2-3,TRBD1,14,TRBV20-1,-,TGCAGTGCTGCAGGGGGTGTTAAGGCAGATACGCAGTATTTT,CSAAGGVKADTQYF
TRBJ2-5,-,14,TRBV5-1,few,TGCGCCAGCAGCCAGGGGACAACAAAAGAGACCCAGTACTTC,CASSQGTTKETQYF
TRBJ1-4,-,10,TRBV12-3/TRBV12-4,few,TGTGCCAGCTTTTTTGAAAAACTGTTTTTT,CASFFEKLFF
TRBJ2-5,-,14,TRBV20-1,many,TGCAGTGCTAGAGTAGACAGTGTCCAAGAGACCCAGTACTTC,CSARVDSVQETQYF
TRBJ1-6,-,16,TRBV5-1,few,TGCGCCAGCAGCCCGCTGGAGGGGACCCCTAATTCACCCCTCCACTTT,CASSPLEGTPNSPLHF
TRBJ2-7,-,12,TRBV20-1,few,TGCAGTGCCGCGGGACATACCTACGAGCAGTACTTC,CSAAGHTYEQYF
TRBJ2-7,TRBD1,13,TRBV6-2/TRBV6-3,-,TGTGCCAGCGCTGGGGCAGGGGGCGCCGAGCAGTACTTC,CASAGAGGAEQYF
TRBJ1-3,TRBD1,16,TRBV2,few,TGTGCCAGCAGTGTCCGGGACAGCTCCGTCCGAAACACCATATATTTT,CASSVRDSSVRNTIYF
TRBJ2-7,TRBD2,18,TRBV4-1,-,TGCGCCAGCAGCCAACCAAGCGGGACCCCACACACTCCCGACGAGCAGTACTTC,CASSQPSGTPHTPDEQYF
TRBJ2-1,-,17,TRBV5-1,-,TGCGCCAGCAGCTATTTACGAGGGGGGGAGCGGGGCGATGAGCAGTTCTTC,CASSYLRGGERGDEQFF
TRBJ2-3,TRBD2,17,TRBV11-2,-,TGTGCCAGCAGCACCCGCGGGGGGGCGGGTAGAACAGATACGCAGTATTTT,CASSTRGGAGRTDTQYF
TRBJ2-7,-,10,TRBV12-3/TRBV12-4,many,TGTGCCAGCAGTGGGTACGAGCAGTACTTC,CASSGYEQYF
TRBJ2-7,-,12,TRBV27,-,TGTGCCAGCAGTTTTCTAGGGCACGAGCAGTACTTC,CASSFLGHEQYF
TRBJ2-3,-,13,TRBV19,few,TGTGCCAGTAGGGGACGTAGCACAGATACGCAGTATTTT,CASRGRSTDTQYF
TRBJ2-1,-,14,TRBV12-3/TRBV12-4,many,TGTGCCAGCAGGGGGACAAGTTCATACAATGAGCAGTTCTTC,CASRGTSSYNEQFF
TRBJ2-7,-,14,TRBV28,-,TGTGCCAGCAGCCGCCCGGGACATCCCTACGAGCAGTACTTC,CASSRPGHPYEQYF
TRBJ2-3,TRBD1,16,TRBV13,-,TGTGCCAGCAGTCCCTGGGGGACAGGGTCCACAGATACGCAGTATTTT,CASSPWGTGSTDTQYF
TRBJ1-5,TRBD1,15,TRBV7-2,few,TGTGCCAGCAGTTTCGACAGGGAGGAAGGGCAGCCCCAGCATTTT,CASSFDREEGQPQHF
TRBJ1-1,TRBD1,15,TRBV15,-,TGTGCCACCAGCGGAAAACGGACAGGGGGCACTGAAGCTTTCTTT,CATSGKRTGGTEAFF
TRBJ2-6,TRBD1,17,TRBV5-1,few,TGCGCCAGCAGCCCAGACAGGGTGAGATCTGGGGCCAACGTCCTGACTTTC,CASSPDRVRSGANVLTF
TRBJ2-7,TRBD2,17,TRBV6-5,-,TGTGCCAGCAGTTACTCGTTGGGACTAGCGGGTACCTACGAGCAGTACTTC,CASSYSLGLAGTYEQYF
TRBJ1-2,-,17,TRBV4-3,few,TGCGCCAGCAGCCAAGGTTTGGCCAAACTCCCTGGGGGTGGCTACACCTTC,CASSQGLAKLPGGGYTF
TRBJ1-6,-,14,TRBV12-3/TRBV12-4,-,TGTGCCAGTGTAAAGGGCAGGGAAAATTCACCCCTCCACTTT,CASVKGRENSPLHF
TRBJ1-4,-,15,TRBV7-9,-,TGTGCCAGCAGCTTAACGTGGCAGACTAATGAAAAACTGTTTTTT,CASSLTWQTNEKLFF
TRBJ2-5,-,15,TRBV7-2,few,TGTGCCAGCAGCTTAGGACAGGCCATCCAAGAGACCCAGTACTTC,CASSLGQAIQETQYF
TRBJ1-2,TRBD1,16,TRBV12-3/TRBV12-4,many,TGTGCCAGCAGTTTGTTCCGGACAGGGGGCGCATGGGGCTACACCTTC,CASSLFRTGGAWGYTF
TRBJ2-7,TRBD1,15,TRBV29-1,few,TGCAGATTCAGAGTCGGGACAGGGATCACGGGGGAGCAGTACTTC,CRFRVGTGITGEQYF
TRBJ2-7,-,15,TRBV7-2,-,TGTGCCAGCAGCCAAGACAGGCGGCCCTCCTACGAGCAGTACTTC,CASSQDRRPSYEQYF
TRBJ2-5,TRBD2,17,TRBV10-3,few,TGTGCCATCAGCAGAGATTTTAGCGGGAGGGCCTTTGAGACCCAGTACTTC,CAISRDFSGRAFETQYF
TRBJ2-2,-,14,TRBV27,few,TGTGCCACGACGGGACCGATGAACACCGGGGAGCTGTTTTTT,CATTGPMNTGELFF
TRBJ2-2,TRBD1,16,TRBV12-3/TRBV12-4,many,TGTGCCAGCAGCAGGGACAGCCCTTCTAACACCGGGGAGCTGTTTTTT,CASSRDSPSNTGELFF
TRBJ2-7,-,12,TRBV3-1,many,TGTGCCAGCAGCCGGAGGGTCGGCGAGCAGTACTTC,CASSRRVGEQYF
TRBJ2-2,-,18,TRBV4-2,-,TGTGCCAGCAGCCAAGATCTTCCGGGGGCGACGGGCACCGGGGAGCTGTTTTTT,CASSQDLPGATGTGELFF
TRBJ2-3,TRBD2,14,TRBV7-2,-,TGTGCCAGCAGTCATGGACTAGAGTCAGATACGCAGTATTTT,CASSHGLESDTQYF
TRBJ2-1,-,14,TRBV5-6,-,TGTGCCAGCAGCTTGGACGAACAGAACAATGAGCAGTTCTTC,CASSLDEQNNEQFF
TRBJ2-5,-,14,TRBV18,-,TGTGCCAGCTCACTAAAAGGGGGAGGAGAGACCCAGTACTTC,CASSLKGGGETQYF
TRBJ1-3,-,14,TRBV18,many,TGTGCCAGCTCACCGGACCCCTCTGGAAACACCATATATTTT,CASSPDPSGNTIYF
TRBJ2-2,-,16,TRBV4-3,many,TGCGCCAGCAGCCAAGTTCCAGCGGTCAACACCGGGGAGCTGTTTTTT,CASSQVPAVNTGELFF
TRBJ1-4,TRBD1,14,TRBV6-5,-,TGTGCCAGCAGTTCGGACAGGGCCGGTGAAAAACTGTTTTTT,CASSSDRAGEKLFF
TRBJ1-2,-,15,TRBV5-1,few,TGCGCCAGCAGCTTGGTGGGCACCGACCCCTATGGCTACACCTTC,CASSLVGTDPYGYTF
TRBJ2-1,-,16,TRBV4-3,-,TGCGCCAGCAGCCAAGATCAGGGGGGGCTAGGGAATGAGCAGTTCTTC,CASSQDQGGLGNEQFF
TRBJ2-1,-,16,TRBV19,once,TGTGCCAGTAGTATGCCATCCCTAGGATTGCTCAGTGAGCAGTTCTTC,CASSMPSLGLLSEQFF
TRBJ1-2,-,17,TRBV4-2,-,TGTGCCAGCAGCCAAGTGGGGGAGACACAGAGAACGGATGGCTACACCTTC,CASSQVGETQRTDGYTF